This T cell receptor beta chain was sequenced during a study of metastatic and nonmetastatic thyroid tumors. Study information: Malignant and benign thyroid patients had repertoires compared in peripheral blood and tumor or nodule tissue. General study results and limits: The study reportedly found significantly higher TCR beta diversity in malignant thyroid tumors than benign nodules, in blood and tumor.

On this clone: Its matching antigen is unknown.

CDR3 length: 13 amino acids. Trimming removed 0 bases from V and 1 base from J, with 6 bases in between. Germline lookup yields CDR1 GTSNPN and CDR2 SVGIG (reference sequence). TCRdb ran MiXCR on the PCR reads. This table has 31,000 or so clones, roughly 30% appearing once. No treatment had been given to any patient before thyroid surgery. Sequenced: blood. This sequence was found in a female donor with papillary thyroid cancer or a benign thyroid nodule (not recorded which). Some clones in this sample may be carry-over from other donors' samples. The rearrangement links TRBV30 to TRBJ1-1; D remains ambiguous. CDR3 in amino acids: CAWSVMTNTEAFF. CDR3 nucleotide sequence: TGTGCCTGGAGTGTTATGACGAACACTGAAGCTTTCTTT.